One sample yielded the 27 T cell receptor beta chains listed below, sequenced in a study of CD4+ T cells in melanoma. Assay used: immunoSEQ multiplex PCR; TCRdb lists only in-frame clones, some missing. The sample yields about 50,000 clones, about 88% seen once. Input material: peripheral blood. The receptors were gathered from a human donor with melanoma.

CDR3: CASSLGGTGALAEAFF. The CDR3 nucleotides read TGCGCCAGCAGCTTGGGAGGGACCGGGGCCCTTGCTGAAGCTTTCTTT. The chain recombines TRBV5-1 with TRBJ1-1; TRBD1 might be the D (5 bases). V was cut by 0 bases and J by 6 bases, with 18 bases left in between. The CDR3 extends over 16 amino acids. Germline V gene lookup returns CDR1 SGHRS and CDR2 YFSETQ.

The chain links TRBV7-6 to TRBJ2-5; D perhaps matches TRBD1 (5 bases). Trimming took off 1 base at V and 9 bases at J, with 6 bases between the two ends. The germline V gene has CDR1 SGHVS and CDR2 FNYEAQ. The CDR3 totals 11 residues. CDR3 coding DNA: TGTGCCAGCAGCTTAGGGGGCCCCCAGTACTTC. Translated, it gives CASSLGGPQYF.

This chain connects TRBV28 to TRBJ2-3; D gene ambiguous. Germline CDR1 MDHEN, CDR2 SYDVKM. The V and J ends lost 3 bases and 0 bases respectively, with 7 bases between them. The CDR3 has 14 amino acids. CDR3 residues: CASSFLQSTDTQYF. The CDR3 nucleotides read TGTGCCAGCAGTTTTTTGCAGAGCACAGATACGCAGTATTTT.

This clone was detected only once. The chain uses TRBV23-1 and TRBJ1-3; no definite D call. TRBV23-1 belongs to the ORF category, with a function that is uncertain. The CDR3 consists of 12 residues. Between the trimmed V and J ends, which lost 10 bases and 5 bases, there was a span of 12 bases. The DNA of the CDR3 is TGCGCCACCTCGACACTCCGAAACACCATATATTTT. This encodes CATSTLRNTIYF.

The V gene is TRBV4-2, the J gene TRBJ2-5; weak D call: TRBD2 (7 bases). Trimming left V 7 bases short and J 4 bases short, with 19 bases between. Germline CDR1 LGHNA, CDR2 YNFKEQ. This CDR3 region has 15 residues. In nucleotides, the CDR3 is TGTGCCAGCACCTTCGTGGAGGGGGAGGGAGAGACCCAGTACTTC. Translation gives CASTFVEGEGETQYF.

CDR3 sequence reads: CASQRDRGFYEQYF. The CDR3 bases are TGTGCCAGCCAAAGGGACAGGGGATTCTACGAGCAGTACTTC. V usage is TRBV2 and J usage is TRBJ2-7; 10 bases are a match to TRBD1. V lost 8 bases to trimming and J lost 3 bases; unmatched junction nucleotides: 7. CDR1 is SNHLY and CDR2 is FYNNEI in the germline V gene. The CDR3 is 14 amino acids.

CDR3 amino acids: CASSKAQGDSQPQHF. Written as DNA, the CDR3 is TGTGCCAGCTCGAAGGCCCAGGGGGACAGTCAGCCCCAGCATTTT. The gene calls are TRBV18 and TRBJ1-5, with TRBD1 identical over 7 bases. The trim removed 6 bases at V and 6 bases at J, leaving 11 bases unmatched. The CDR3 has 15 amino acids. The V gene's germline CDR1 is KGHSH and CDR2 LQKENI. The full variable domain, rest sourced from reference TRBV18 and TRBJ1-5, is NAGVMQNPRHLVRRRGQEARLRCSPMKGHSHVYWYRQLPEEGLKFMVYLQKENIIDESGMPKERFSAEFPKEGPSILRIQQVVRGDSAAYFCASSKAQGDSQPQHFGDGTRLSIL.

The chain links TRBV6-5 to TRBJ1-2, with TRBD1 as a possible D gene (6 bases). This CDR3 region has 16 residues. The germline V gene has CDR1 MNHEY and CDR2 SVGAGI. V was shortened by 2 bases and J by 2 bases, with 15 bases between the two germline ends. The CDR3 coding sequence is TGTGCCAGCAGTTACGGCCGGGGGGCATTAAACTATGGCTACACCTTC. Translation gives CASSYGRGALNYGYTF.

The chain has TRBV7-8 and TRBJ2-1; D is possibly TRBD2 (5 bases). V lost 2 bases and J lost 8, with 13 bases in between. Germline V CDR1 and CDR2: SGHVS, FQNEAQ. The CDR3 contains 14 residues. This CDR3 reads CASSLTSFADEQFF. Here the CDR3 DNA reads TGTGCCAGCAGCTTAACTAGTTTTGCGGATGAGCAGTTCTTC. The full variable domain, in which reference TRBV7-8 and TRBJ2-1 provide the parts outside the CDR3, is GAGVSQSPRYKVAKRGQDVALRCDPISGHVSLFWYQQALGQGPEFLTYFQNEAQLDKSGLPSDRFFAERPEGSVSTLKIQRTQQEDSAVYLCASSLTSFADEQFFGPGTRLTVL.

This clone was counted once. The CDR3 region is CASSPPDRAPYEQYF. CDR3 bases: TGTGCCAGCTCACCACCCGACAGGGCACCCTACGAGCAGTACTTC. The chain employs TRBV18 and TRBJ2-7; TRBD1 aligns across 7 bases. CDR3 size: 15 residues. Germline V gene data show CDR1 as KGHSH and CDR2 as LQKENI. Germline trimming cut 0 bases from V and 2 bases from J; bases unmatched to any gene: 4.

CDR3 sequence: CASSLGARGTGELFF. The CDR3 nucleotides are TGTGCCAGCAGCTTAGGTGCCAGGGGCACCGGGGAGCTGTTTTTT. V usage is TRBV11-3 and J usage is TRBJ2-2; a weak D match, TRBD1 (6 bases). The CDR3 is made up of 15 amino acids. Trimming left V 1 base short and J 4 bases short, with 10 bases between. In germline, CDR1 is SGHNT, CDR2 YENEEA.

This rearrangement joins TRBV4-3 to TRBJ1-6; D is unresolved. Germline lookup yields CDR1 LGHNA and CDR2 YSLEER. Trimming cost V 4 bases and J 7 bases, with 11 bases left between them. The CDR3 loop spans 14 amino acids. As DNA, the CDR3 is TGCGCCAGCAGCCCGAGTGGGGAAAATTCACCCCTCCACTTT. This translates into CASSPSGENSPLHF.

This chain links TRBV7-8 with TRBJ2-7; TRBD1 matches 8 bases. V lost 0 bases to trimming and J lost 1 base; unmatched junction nucleotides: 5. Germline CDR1 is SGHVS and CDR2 is FQNEAQ. This CDR3 has 16 residues. CDR3 amino acids: CASSLAAGQVSYEQYF. DNA of the CDR3: TGTGCCAGCAGCTTAGCTGCGGGACAGGTTTCCTACGAGCAGTACTTC.

The chain joins TRBV11-2 to TRBJ2-2, with a possible D match to TRBD2 (6 bases). Per germline, CDR1 SGHAT and CDR2 FQNNGV. The CDR3 is 16 amino acids. V gave up 2 bases and J gave up 6 bases, with 16 bases separating them. CDR3 protein: CASSLSGRGPAGELFF. In DNA, the CDR3 is TGTGCCAGCAGCTTATCAGGGCGGGGTCCTGCCGGGGAGCTGTTTTTT.

The chain recombines TRBV19 with TRBJ1-2; D is undetermined. Germline values: CDR1 LNHDA, CDR2 SQIVND (reference sequence). V was shortened by 5 bases and J by 4 bases, with 8 bases between the two germline ends. The length of the CDR3 is 12 residues. In DNA form, the CDR3 reads TGTGCCAGTAGTGACAACGCCTATGGCTACACCTTC. It is translated as CASSDNAYGYTF.

The chain joins TRBV9 to TRBJ1-2, with D unresolved. Germline lookup yields CDR1 SGDLS and CDR2 YYNGEE. The CDR3 has 13 residues. Trimming removed 4 bases at V and 2 bases at J, with 9 bases between. This CDR3 reads CASSTTVNYGYTF. In DNA, the CDR3 is TGTGCCAGCAGCACCACAGTGAACTATGGCTACACCTTC.

J is TRBJ2-1 and V is TRBV6-5; D may be TRBD1 or TRBD2 (5 bases each). Trimming shortened V by 4 bases and J by 9 bases, and 10 bases separated the two germline ends. CDR1 and CDR2 (germline): MNHEY, SVGAGI. The CDR3 length is 12 residues. This chain's CDR3 is CASSFPGTEQFF. The CDR3 nucleotides read TGTGCCAGCAGTTTCCCCGGGACTGAGCAGTTCTTC.

The chain couples TRBV6-5 to TRBJ1-2, with D perhaps matching TRBD1 (5 bases). The CDR3 runs to 12 residues. CDR1 and CDR2 from the germline V gene are MNHEY and SVGAGI. Trimming cost V 7 bases and J 9 bases, with 15 bases left between them. For the CDR3, the DNA is TGTGCCAGCACCAACGGGGACTGGAGCTACACCTTC. Amino acids: CASTNGDWSYTF.

This chain uses TRBV21-1 with TRBJ1-6. TRBV21-1 is designated a pseudogene. The CDR3 totals 13 residues. CDR3 in DNA: TGTGCCAGCAGCCCCCCGGTGGGTTCACCCCTCCACTTT. Translated, it gives CASSPPVGSPLHF.

The CDR3 reads CASSPTQGATGELFF. In nucleotides, the CDR3 is TGTGCCAGCAGTCCAACCCAGGGGGCGACTGGGGAGCTGTTTTTT. The chain is built from TRBV9 and TRBJ2-2; TRBD1 agrees at 8 bases. The CDR3 totals 15 residues. Germline CDR1 and CDR2: SGDLS and YYNGEE. V shed 5 bases and J 8 bases; nucleotides not matched to a gene: 11.

The rearrangement uses TRBV7-6 and TRBJ1-3, with D possibly matching TRBD1 (6 bases). The ends were cut back, 1 base at V and 8 bases at J, with 15 bases in the middle. CDR1 is SGHVS, CDR2 FNYEAQ, per germline. CDR3 size: 15 residues. CDR3 bases: TGTGCCAGCAGCTTAGGTCAGGGGCTTGTAGACACCATATATTTT. Protein product: CASSLGQGLVDTIYF.

This clone turned up a few times. The chain joins TRBV27 to TRBJ1-4; D call uncertain. CDR3 length: 13 amino acids. Germline CDR1 reads MNHEY; CDR2 reads SMNVEV (reference sequence). The V and J ends lost 6 bases and 8 bases respectively, with 13 bases between them. The CDR3 sequence is CASSWKEREKLFF. CDR3 nucleotides: TGTGCCAGCAGCTGGAAGGAGAGGGAAAAACTGTTTTTT. Based on the CDR3 plus reference TRBV27 and TRBJ1-4, the full variable domain is EAQVTQNPRYLITVTGKKLTVTCSQNMNHEYMSWYRQDPGLGLRQIYYSMNVEVTDKGDVPEGYKVSRKEKRNFPLILESPSPNQTSLYFCASSWKEREKLFFGSGTQLSVL.

The chain combines TRBV9 with TRBJ2-1; 10 positions agree with TRBD2. The length of the CDR3 is 15 residues. Germline CDR1 reads SGDLS; CDR2 reads YYNGEE. V was clipped by 3 bases and J by 6 bases; unmatched bases: 6. The CDR3 sequence: CASSESGGALNEQFF. For the CDR3, the DNA is TGTGCCAGCAGCGAGAGCGGGGGGGCCCTCAATGAGCAGTTCTTC.

This clone appeared once. The V and J genes are TRBV10-3 and TRBJ1-6, with a possible D match to TRBD1 (5 bases). Germline CDR1 ENHRY, CDR2 SYGVKD. V lost 8 bases and J 9 bases, leaving 14 bases between the germline ends. The CDR3 consists of 13 residues. DNA for the CDR3: TGTGCCATCGGCAGGGAAGGTGGTTCACCCCTCCACTTT. Protein product: CAIGREGGSPLHF.

A single count supports this clone. Within the sample, other DNA sequences also encode this same CDR3. The rearrangement joins TRBV9 to TRBJ2-7; TRBD1 aligns across 8 bases. Germline assignment: CDR1 SGDLS and CDR2 YYNGEE. V shed 2 bases, J shed 3 bases, and the junction held 4 bases outside the gene matches. The CDR3 extends over 14 amino acids. The CDR3: CASSVGQGNYEQYF. The CDR3 nucleotides are TGTGCCAGCAGCGTCGGACAGGGTAACTACGAGCAGTACTTC. Full variable domain (outside the CDR3, taken from reference TRBV9 and TRBJ2-7): DSGVTQTPKHLITATGQRVTLRCSPRSGDLSVYWYQQSLDQGLQFLIQYYNGEERAKGNILERFSAQQFPDLHSELNLSSLELGDSALYFCASSVGQGNYEQYFGPGTRLTVT.

The chain couples TRBV5-8 to TRBJ2-7; maybe TRBD2 (5 bases). CDR1 and CDR2 from the germline V gene are SGHTS and YDEGEE. The V gene lost 3 bases and the J gene lost 3 bases, with 16 bases spanning the gap. This CDR3 spans 15 amino acids. In DNA form, the CDR3 reads TGTGCCAGCAGCTCCGCGGCGGGTTGGTTCTACGAGCAGTACTTC. Translated, it gives CASSSAAGWFYEQYF.

The chain recombines TRBV2 with TRBJ1-4, with 7 bases aligning to TRBD1. Germline V gives CDR1 SNHLY, CDR2 FYNNEI. Unmatched junction bases numbered 10, after V lost 2 bases and J lost 7 bases. The CDR3 spans 16 residues. Written as DNA, the CDR3 is TGTGCCAGCAGTGAAACCGGGACAGCGTATCGTGAAAAACTGTTTTTT. Its protein product is CASSETGTAYREKLFF.